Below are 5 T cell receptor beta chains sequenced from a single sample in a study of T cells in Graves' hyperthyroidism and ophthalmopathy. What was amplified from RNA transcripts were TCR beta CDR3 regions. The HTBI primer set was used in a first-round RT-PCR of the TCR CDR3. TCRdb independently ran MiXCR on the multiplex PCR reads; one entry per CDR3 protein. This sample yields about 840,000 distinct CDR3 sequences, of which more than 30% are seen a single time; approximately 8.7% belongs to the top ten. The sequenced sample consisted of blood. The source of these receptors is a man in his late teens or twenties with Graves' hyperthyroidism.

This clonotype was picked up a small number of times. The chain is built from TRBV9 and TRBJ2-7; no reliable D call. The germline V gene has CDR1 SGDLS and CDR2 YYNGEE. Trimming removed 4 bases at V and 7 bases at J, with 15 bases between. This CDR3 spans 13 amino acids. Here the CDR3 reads CASSPRAQSEQYF. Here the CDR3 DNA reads TGTGCCAGCAGCCCCCGCGCCCAGTCGGAGCAGTACTTC.

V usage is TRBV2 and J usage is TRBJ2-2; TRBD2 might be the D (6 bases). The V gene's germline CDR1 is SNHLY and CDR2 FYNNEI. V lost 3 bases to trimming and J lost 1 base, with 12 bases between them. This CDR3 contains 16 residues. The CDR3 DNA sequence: TGTGCCAGCAGTGACGGACTAAAGTTGAACACCGGGGAGCTGTTTTTT. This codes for CASSDGLKLNTGELFF.

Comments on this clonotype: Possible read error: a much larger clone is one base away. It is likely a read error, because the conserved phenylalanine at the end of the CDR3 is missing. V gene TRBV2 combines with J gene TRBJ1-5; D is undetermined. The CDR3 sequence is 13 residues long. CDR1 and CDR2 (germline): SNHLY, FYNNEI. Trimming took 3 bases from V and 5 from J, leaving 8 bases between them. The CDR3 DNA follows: TGTGCCAGCAGTGAGAGTGATTATCAGCCCCAGCATTAT. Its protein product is CASSESDYQPQHY.

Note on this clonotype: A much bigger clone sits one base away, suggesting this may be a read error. Here the CDR3 reads CAGSYAGGTFF. Written as DNA, the CDR3 is TGTGCCGGCAGTTACGCCGGAGGAACTTTCTTT. This chain uses TRBV10-3 with TRBJ1-1; unclear D gene. The CDR3 is made up of 11 amino acids. Per the germline V gene, CDR1 is ENHRY and CDR2 is SYGVKD. Trimming cost V 11 bases and J 12 bases, with 19 bases left between them.

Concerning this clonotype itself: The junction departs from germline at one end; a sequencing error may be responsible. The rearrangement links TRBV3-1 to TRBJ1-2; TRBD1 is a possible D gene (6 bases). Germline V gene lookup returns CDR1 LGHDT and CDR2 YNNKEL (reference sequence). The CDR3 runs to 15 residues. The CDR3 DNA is TGTGCCAGCAGCCCCCTGGGACACTCTCCCTATGGCCACACCTTC. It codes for CASSPLGHSPYGHTF.